Below, 25 T cell receptor beta chains from the same sample are listed, as sequenced in a study of cytomegalovirus exposure and HLA in healthy donors. With 60 Vbeta and 13 Jbeta primers, the PCR was carried out. Sequencing was performed with immunoSEQ multiplex PCR; in TCRdb, only in-frame clones are kept and a portion is missing. In the table there are 110,000 to 150,000 clones, roughly 80% of which are singletons. Source material: PBMCs. These receptor sequences come from a female donor in good health and CMV-seronegative.

The chain uses TRBV28 and TRBJ1-1, with D perhaps matching TRBD1 (6 bases). Germline CDR1 and CDR2: MDHEN and SYDVKM. CDR3 size: 12 residues. V lost 8 bases to trimming and J lost 5 bases, with 12 bases between them. This chain's CDR3 is CASYSGATEAFF. DNA of the CDR3: TGTGCCAGCTACTCAGGGGCGACTGAAGCTTTCTTT.

The chain has TRBV5-1 and TRBJ2-6; 8 bases are a match to TRBD1. The germline V gene has CDR1 SGHRS and CDR2 YFSETQ. V lost 0 bases, J lost 0 bases, and 8 bases stayed unmatched. This CDR3 is built from 19 residues. The CDR3 protein is CASSLGTGSLGSGANVLTF. The CDR3 DNA is TGCGCCAGCAGCTTGGGGACAGGGAGTCTTGGCTCTGGGGCCAACGTCCTGACTTTC.

This clone was counted a few times. The same CDR3 also results from other DNA sequences found in this sample. The chain links TRBV5-1 to TRBJ2-3, with TRBD1 matching over 9 bases. Germline V gene lookup returns CDR1 SGHRS and CDR2 YFSETQ. The junction had 4 bases not matched to a gene; V was cut back by 0 bases and J by 2 bases. The CDR3 is made up of 16 amino acids. CDR3 sequence: CASSLAGQGPTDTQYF. The CDR3 DNA sequence: TGCGCCAGCAGCTTGGCCGGACAGGGGCCCACAGATACGCAGTATTTT.

The chain carries TRBV13 and TRBJ2-7, with 7 bases lining up with TRBD1. Germline lookup yields CDR1 PRHDT and CDR2 FYEKMQ (reference sequence). The CDR3 runs to 12 residues. Trimming removed 10 bases from V and 2 bases from J; junction bases left unmatched: 5. CDR3 region: CATRQGTYEQYF. Written as DNA, the CDR3 is TGTGCCACCAGACAGGGAACCTACGAGCAGTACTTC.

This chain uses TRBV19 with TRBJ2-4, with 8 positions matching TRBD2. The V segment lost 7 bases and the J segment 6 bases; nucleotides outside the gene matches: 5. Germline V CDR1 and CDR2: LNHDA, SQIVND (reference sequence). This CDR3 has 13 residues. The CDR3: CASTPSGLNIQYF. For the CDR3, the DNA is TGTGCCAGTACCCCTAGCGGGTTAAACATTCAGTACTTC.

The chain uses TRBV25-1 and TRBJ1-1; 7 nucleotides agree with TRBD1. Per the germline V gene, CDR1 is MGHDK and CDR2 is SYGVNS. The CDR3 length is 14 residues. V dropped 7 bases and J dropped 4; count of bases not matched to a gene: 9. CDR3 sequence: CASNLGQGGTEAFF. The CDR3 DNA reads TGTGCCAGCAACCTAGGTCAGGGGGGCACTGAAGCTTTCTTT.

The rearrangement links TRBV6-4 to TRBJ2-1; 7 bases are a match to TRBD2. CDR3 length: 13 residues. In germline, CDR1 is MRHNA, CDR2 SNTAGT. The V gene end was trimmed by 6 bases and the J gene end by 7 bases; junction bases not matched to a gene: 6. The CDR3 sequence: CASRTGGGNEQFF. In nucleotides, the CDR3 is TGTGCCAGCAGGACCGGGGGAGGGAATGAGCAGTTCTTC.

This rearrangement joins TRBV4-1 to TRBJ1-1; 7 bases are shared with TRBD1. The CDR3 extends over 14 amino acids. V was clipped by 4 bases and J by 0 bases; unmatched bases: 2. CDR1 and CDR2 from the germline V gene are MGHRA and YSYEKL. The CDR3 region has the DNA TGCGCCAGCAGCCCAGGGGGTATGAACACTGAAGCTTTCTTT. Amino acids: CASSPGGMNTEAFF.

This chain uses TRBV2 with TRBJ2-4, with 10 bases that match TRBD2. CDR1 SNHLY and CDR2 FYNNEI come from the germline V gene. Trimming at V came to 0 bases and at J to 9 bases, leaving 5 bases not matched to a gene. This CDR3 has 15 amino acids. This CDR3 is CASSEATAGGSIQYF. The CDR3, as DNA: TGTGCCAGCAGTGAAGCTACAGCGGGAGGGAGCATTCAGTACTTC.

V and J are TRBV5-6 and TRBJ1-2; 7 positions match TRBD1. The CDR3 contains 13 residues. Germline loops: CDR1 SGHDT, CDR2 YYEEEE. V lost 4 bases to trimming and J lost 4 bases; unmatched junction nucleotides: 4. The DNA of the CDR3 is TGTGCCAGCAGCCCGGGACAGACCTATGGCTACACCTTC. It codes for CASSPGQTYGYTF.

This chain connects TRBV27 to TRBJ1-1, with unresolved D. Germline V gene lookup returns CDR1 MNHEY and CDR2 SMNVEV (reference sequence). V dropped 8 bases and J dropped 3 bases, with 7 bases sitting between them. This CDR3 comprises 11 residues. The DNA of the CDR3 is TGTGCCAGCGCCGGGGACACTGAAGCTTTCTTT. Protein sequence: CASAGDTEAFF.

The chain recombines TRBV19 with TRBJ1-4; 7 nucleotides align to TRBD1. The CDR3 is 14 amino acids. Germline V gives CDR1 LNHDA, CDR2 SQIVND (reference sequence). Trimming took 6 bases from V and 4 from J; bases not matched to a gene: 5. The CDR3 bases are TGTGCCAGTAGCGCCGGGACAGTTAATGAAAAACTGTTTTTT. Protein product: CASSAGTVNEKLFF.

This chain uses TRBV27 with TRBJ2-7; D remains unclear. CDR1 and CDR2 (germline): MNHEY, SMNVEV (reference sequence). Trimming took 2 bases from V and 3 from J, leaving 8 bases between them. The CDR3 extends over 13 amino acids. The CDR3 DNA reads TGTGCCAGCAGTTTAGGCCACAGCTACGAGCAGTACTTC. Translating gives CASSLGHSYEQYF.

J is TRBJ1-2 and V is TRBV28; no definite D call. The V end lost 4 bases, the J end lost 1 base, and 7 bases lay between the germline ends. Per germline, CDR1 MDHEN and CDR2 SYDVKM. This CDR3 contains 13 residues. DNA for the CDR3: TGTGCCAGCAGTTCTATGCTTAACTATGGCTACACCTTC. It encodes CASSSMLNYGYTF.

The V call is TRBV28, the J call TRBJ1-2; D uncertain. The V end lost 3 bases, the J end lost 4 bases, and 9 bases lay between the germline ends. The germline gives CDR1 MDHEN, CDR2 SYDVKM. This CDR3 contains 13 residues. This CDR3 reads CASSLSPIYGYTF. Here the CDR3 DNA reads TGTGCCAGCAGTTTGAGTCCGATCTATGGCTACACCTTC.

The chain links TRBV7-3 to TRBJ2-7; 10 nucleotides align to TRBD2. In germline, CDR1 is SGHTA, CDR2 FQGTGA. This CDR3 contains 19 residues. V dropped 2 bases and J dropped 1; count of bases not matched to a gene: 14. The CDR3 coding sequence is TGTGCCAGCAGCTTAGACCCACCCGGGGCTAGCGGGAGATCCTACGAGCAGTACTTC. Its translation is CASSLDPPGASGRSYEQYF.

This clone has only a few counts. V gene TRBV2 combines with J gene TRBJ1-5; a possible D gene is TRBD1 (5 bases). V was clipped by 4 bases and J by 9 bases, with 22 bases between them. The CDR3 has 16 amino acids. CDR1 SNHLY and CDR2 FYNNEI come from the germline V gene. CDR3 protein: CASSGGSGLSGWPQHF. CDR3 sequence (DNA): TGTGCCAGCAGTGGGGGCTCAGGGTTAAGTGGTTGGCCCCAGCATTTT.

This rearrangement joins TRBV19 to TRBJ1-2; 8 bases are shared with TRBD1. In germline, CDR1 is LNHDA, CDR2 SQIVND (reference sequence). With 3 bases clipped from V and 5 bases from J, the junction kept 14 bases outside the gene matches. The CDR3 totals 17 residues. The CDR3 DNA sequence: TGTGCCAGTAGTATTGCCCTGGGACAGGATTTATCTTATGGCTACACCTTC. Its protein is CASSIALGQDLSYGYTF. The variable domain in full, completed from reference TRBV19 and TRBJ1-2, reads DGGITQSPKYLFRKEGQNVTLSCEQNLNHDAMYWYRQDPGQGLRLIYYSQIVNDFQKGDIAEGYSVSREKKESFPLTVTSAQKNPTAFYLCASSIALGQDLSYGYTFGSGTRLTVV.

This clone was observed once. This chain connects TRBV10-2 to TRBJ2-2; D remains unclear. Trimming took 8 bases from V and 4 from J, leaving 8 bases between them. The V gene's germline CDR1 is WSHSY and CDR2 SAAADI. CDR3 length: 12 residues. CDR3 amino acids: CASLFGTGELFF. DNA for the CDR3: TGCGCCAGCCTCTTCGGCACCGGGGAGCTGTTTTTT.

The V and J genes are TRBV18 and TRBJ2-5; a possible D gene is TRBD2 (5 bases). The V end lost 6 bases, the J end lost 5 bases, and 19 bases lay between the germline ends. The germline CDR1 and CDR2 sequences are KGHSH and LQKENI. The CDR3 extends over 15 amino acids. The CDR3 protein is CASSLRLPPGETQYF. The CDR3 DNA sequence: TGTGCCAGCTCCCTCCGACTACCGCCTGGGGAGACCCAGTACTTC.

The genes are TRBV18 and TRBJ2-7; 10 bases are a match to TRBD1. Germline CDR1 and CDR2: KGHSH and LQKENI. J lost 9 bases, V lost 3 bases, and 8 bases had no gene match. The CDR3 consists of 14 residues. The CDR3 sequence is CASSPGQGKEGQYF. The CDR3 bases are TGTGCCAGCTCACCGGGACAGGGGAAAGAGGGGCAGTACTTC.

The chain uses TRBV7-9 and TRBJ2-1; TRBD1 is a possible D gene (6 bases). CDR3 length: 16 amino acids. CDR1 is SEHNR and CDR2 is FQNEAQ in the germline V gene (reference sequence). V was cut by 4 bases and J by 3 bases, with 16 bases left in between. CDR3 nucleotides: TGTGCCAGCAGCTCCCCAGGGGCGGGCCTCTACAATGAGCAGTTCTTC. Its translation: CASSSPGAGLYNEQFF.

The chain joins TRBV6-6 to TRBJ2-1; 11 bases are a match to TRBD2. This CDR3 has 14 residues. Germline V gene data show CDR1 as MNHNY and CDR2 as SVGAGI (reference sequence). The V and J ends lost 6 bases and 4 bases, in that order; junction bases with no gene match: 2. Here the CDR3 DNA reads TGTGCCAGCAGGACTAGCGGGGAGTACAATGAGCAGTTCTTC. Translation: CASRTSGEYNEQFF.

This clone was counted only a few times. CDR3 bases: TGTGCCAGCAGCGTGACAGGGGAGAACACTGAAGCTTTCTTT. This codes for CASSVTGENTEAFF. V and J are TRBV9 and TRBJ1-1; 8 bases fit TRBD1. V trimming: 2 bases; J trimming: 1 base; junction bases outside the gene matches: 1. Germline V gene data show CDR1 as SGDLS and CDR2 as YYNGEE. The CDR3 runs 14 residues.

V gene TRBV6-5 combines with J gene TRBJ1-5; perhaps TRBD1 as D (6 bases). This CDR3 comprises 13 residues. In germline, CDR1 is MNHEY, CDR2 SVGAGI. V was trimmed by 8 bases and J by 4 bases, leaving 12 bases between them. For the CDR3, the DNA is TGTGCCAGCGGGGGCAGGGAGAATCAGCCCCAGCATTTT. Its translation is CASGGRENQPQHF.